Each of the 15 T cell receptor beta chains below was sequenced from the same sample in a study of T-cell memory formation after mild COVID-19 (dated by TCRdb to 2020 to 2022). Library generation was performed with 5' RACE. Sequencing used an Illumina NovaSeq 6000. The public sequencing data were trimmed at Q25 with fastp and processed into clonotypes with MiXCR by TCRdb, which kept only in-frame beta chains. Each entry merges the rows of one CDR3 protein and shows their most common DNA and genes. In this sample the table shows 50,000 or so distinct CDR3 sequences, roughly 27% of which occur a single time. The top ten clonotypes cover 43% of the sample. Specimen: PBMCs or a T cell subset sorted from them (not recorded which). These receptors were taken from a man aged 18-30 years who had mild COVID-19 (a few samples of this study predate the infection). The sample titles of this study are shuffled in the database, so cell type and time point are left out; the donor was told from shared clones.

This clonotype was detected only a few times. The V gene is TRBV7-6, the J gene TRBJ1-1; D remains unclear. The CDR3 sequence is 14 residues long. The germline V gene encodes CDR1 SGHVS and CDR2 FNYEAQ. Trimming shortened V by 1 base and J by 5 bases, and 11 bases separated the two germline ends. The CDR3: CASSLEAVATEAFF. The CDR3 nucleotides are TGTGCCAGCAGCTTAGAGGCGGTTGCTACTGAAGCTTTCTTT.

This chain links TRBV6-2 or TRBV6-3 with TRBJ2-1; D unresolved. The V end was cut by 6 bases, the J end by 0 bases, with 12 bases between. Germline V lookup: CDR1 MNHEY, CDR2 SVGEGT. The CDR3 consists of 15 residues. The CDR3 bases are TGTGCCAGCAGCCCCAGTCCGAGCTCCTACAATGAGCAGTTCTTC. This translates into CASSPSPSSYNEQFF.

The chain joins TRBV29-1 to TRBJ2-2; no clear D. The germline CDR1 and CDR2 sequences are SQVTM and ANQGSEA. The ends were cut back, 7 bases at V and 4 bases at J, with 25 bases in the middle. This CDR3 is built from 17 residues. CDR3 bases: TGCAGCGCTTTTTCTGTTATTAACACCGAAACCACCGGGGAGCTGTTTTTT. Residues: CSAFSVINTETTGELFF.

The genes are TRBV21-1 and TRBJ2-5; TRBD1 is the table's D call and was not checked against the DNA. TRBV21-1 is a listed pseudogene. The CDR3 spans 16 residues. CDR3 in DNA: TGTGCCAGCAGCCTACACTCGGGGACAGCGAAAGAGACCCAGTACTTC. Residues: CASSLHSGTAKETQYF.

This clonotype was picked up many times. V is TRBV6-5 and J is TRBJ2-6; D is possibly TRBD2 (6 bases). The CDR3 spans 16 residues. Trimming removed 8 bases from V and 0 bases from J, with 14 bases in between. The germline CDR1 and CDR2 sequences are MNHEY and SVGAGI. The CDR3 nucleotides read TGTGCCAGCCATACCGGCGGGGTCTCTGGGGCCAACGTCCTGACTTTC. Translating gives CASHTGGVSGANVLTF.

This clonotype has just a few counts. The rearrangement joins TRBV6-4 to TRBJ2-3; possibly TRBD2 for D (7 bases). Germline CDR1 reads MRHNA; CDR2 reads SNTAGT. This CDR3 region has 15 residues. Trimming took 0 bases from V and 6 from J, leaving 13 bases between them. The CDR3 region has the DNA TGTGCCAGCAGTGACTCGATCGGGGGGCCGGATACGCAGTATTTT. It is translated as CASSDSIGGPDTQYF.

The rearrangement links TRBV6-5 to TRBJ1-2; the D gene is possibly TRBD1 (5 bases). The germline V gene has CDR1 MNHEY and CDR2 SVGAGI. Trimming cost V 3 bases and J 4 bases, with 12 bases left between them. The CDR3 sequence is 14 residues long. The CDR3 DNA sequence: TGTGCCAGCAGTTATCGGGGGGGAGTCTATGGCTACACCTTC. This translates into CASSYRGGVYGYTF.

This clonotype was picked up a small number of times. The chain links TRBV7-9 to TRBJ2-2, with 8 bases aligning to TRBD1. V dropped 4 bases and J dropped 3; count of bases not matched to a gene: 13. CDR1 is SEHNR and CDR2 is FQNEAQ in the germline V gene (reference sequence). CDR3 length: 18 residues. The CDR3 DNA reads TGTGCCAGCAGCTCCCCCCGCGGACAGGGATTACACACCGGGGAGCTGTTTTTT. Translating gives CASSSPRGQGLHTGELFF.

The chain uses TRBV12-3 or TRBV12-4 and TRBJ1-5; no reliable D call. Trimming stripped 6 bases from V and 1 base from J, with 7 bases between. The CDR3 spans 13 residues. The CDR3, as DNA: TGTGCCAGCAGAGGGATAAGCAATCAGCCCCAGCATTTT. Protein sequence: CASRGISNQPQHF.

The chain is built from TRBV6-6 and TRBJ2-7; D uncertain. Trimming took 2 bases from V and 4 from J, leaving 15 bases between them. Per germline, CDR1 MNHNY and CDR2 SVGAGI (reference sequence). This CDR3 region has 15 residues. As DNA, the CDR3 is TGTGCCAGCAGTTACGATTCGGGCAACCTGTACGAGCAGTACGTC. This translates into CASSYDSGNLYEQYV.

The chain recombines TRBV5-4 with TRBJ2-1, with unresolved D. Germline CDR1 reads SGHNT; CDR2 reads YYREEE (reference sequence). V lost 5 bases, J lost 2 bases, and 20 bases lay in between. CDR3 length: 17 amino acids. CDR3 DNA: TGTGCCAGCAGTCCTTGGAATATCCATACTCCCTACAATGAGCAGTTCTTC. Translated, it gives CASSPWNIHTPYNEQFF.

The chain joins TRBV7-9 to TRBJ2-1, with 8 bases that match TRBD2. Germline V gene lookup returns CDR1 SEHNR and CDR2 FQNEAQ (reference sequence). CDR3 length: 15 residues. Unmatched junction bases numbered 7, after V lost 6 bases and J lost 3 bases. CDR3 loop: CASSPRTSFYNEQFF. The CDR3 nucleotides read TGTGCCAGCAGTCCTAGGACTAGCTTCTACAATGAGCAGTTCTTC.

The table lists this clonotype with a few counts. This chain uses TRBV9 with TRBJ2-1, with TRBD2 identical over 12 bases. V lost 2 bases and J lost 6; bases outside the gene matches: 0. This CDR3 spans 14 amino acids. CDR1 and CDR2 from the germline V gene are SGDLS and YYNGEE. CDR3 sequence reads: CASSVTSGGNEQFF. CDR3 nucleotides: TGTGCCAGCAGCGTGACTAGCGGGGGCAATGAGCAGTTCTTC.

There are a few counts of this clonotype. The rearrangement joins TRBV6-5 to TRBJ1-2; TRBD1 matches 9 bases. The CDR3 extends over 13 amino acids. Germline V gene lookup returns CDR1 MNHEY and CDR2 SVGAGI. V lost 7 bases and J lost 7; bases outside the gene matches: 7. The CDR3 loop is CASIAQGAVGYTF. Here the CDR3 DNA reads TGTGCCAGCATCGCACAGGGGGCTGTTGGCTACACCTTC.

This clonotype was observed a few times. The rearrangement uses TRBV4-3 and TRBJ1-2; D unclear. Trimming shortened V by 3 bases and J by 4 bases, and 15 bases separated the two germline ends. This CDR3 spans 15 amino acids. Looked up from germline, CDR1 is LGHNA and CDR2 is YSLEER. In DNA form, the CDR3 reads TGCGCCAGCAGCCATTCCAACTATCGGAGCTATGGCTACACCTTC. Translated, it gives CASSHSNYRSYGYTF.